This entry lists 30 T cell receptor beta chains sequenced from one sample in a study of cytomegalovirus exposure and HLA in healthy donors. Use of 60 Vbeta and 13 Jbeta primers characterized the PCR. Produced via immunoSEQ multiplex PCR; TCRdb's table is partial and in-frame only. The top ten hold over 2% of the sample, which has about 150,000 clones, around 84% seen once. Sequenced input: PBMCs. These receptors came from a boy aged 2 to 10 in good health and CMV-seronegative.

This clone was counted only a few times. The V call is TRBV28, the J call TRBJ2-1; 7 bases fit TRBD2. The CDR3 consists of 15 residues. The V segment lost 7 bases and the J segment 3 bases; nucleotides outside the gene matches: 9. Germline CDR1 MDHEN, CDR2 SYDVKM. In DNA, the CDR3 is TGTGCCAGCACCCGTGGGGGGGGTGACTACAATGAGCAGTTCTTC. It codes for CASTRGGGDYNEQFF.

The V and J genes are TRBV4-1 and TRBJ1-5; D is undetermined. Trimming took 1 base from V and 0 from J, leaving 10 bases between them. The CDR3 has 16 residues. Germline values: CDR1 MGHRA, CDR2 YSYEKL. Here the CDR3 DNA reads TGCGCCAGCAGCCAAGTGGCCAGTAATAGCAATCAGCCCCAGCATTTT. This translates into CASSQVASNSNQPQHF.

CDR3 region: CASSGFGTGPGEQYF. DNA for the CDR3: TGTGCCAGCAGCGGTTTCGGGACAGGGCCGGGAGAGCAGTACTTC. The rearrangement joins TRBV9 to TRBJ2-7; 9 bases are a match to TRBD1. Trimming removed 3 bases from V and 7 bases from J; junction bases left unmatched: 11. Germline V gene data show CDR1 as SGDLS and CDR2 as YYNGEE. This CDR3 has 15 amino acids.

V and J are TRBV4-2 and TRBJ2-1; 9 bases agree with TRBD1. Trimming at V came to 6 bases and at J to 8 bases, leaving 14 bases not matched to a gene. The CDR3 is made up of 16 amino acids. The germline CDR1 and CDR2 sequences are LGHNA and YNFKEQ. Here the CDR3 DNA reads TGTGCCAGCAGACCTCGGACAGGGGACTTTCGGGATGAGCAGTTCTTC. It codes for CASRPRTGDFRDEQFF.

The chain couples TRBV7-9 to TRBJ1-6; 9 bases are a match to TRBD1. With 5 bases clipped from V and 10 bases from J, the junction kept 6 bases outside the gene matches. This CDR3 contains 14 residues. Germline values: CDR1 SEHNR, CDR2 FQNEAQ (reference sequence). DNA of the CDR3: TGTGCCAGCAGCCCCGGACAGGGGAAGTCACCCCTCCACTTT. This codes for CASSPGQGKSPLHF. Filled out from reference TRBV7-9 and TRBJ1-6, the complete variable domain reads DTGVSQNPRHKITKRGQNVTFRCDPISEHNRLYWYRQTLGQGPEFLTYFQNEAQLEKSRLLSDRFSAERPKGSFSTLEIQRTEQGDSAMYLCASSPGQGKSPLHFGNGTRLTVT.

The chain carries TRBV7-2 and TRBJ2-7; 7 bases line up with TRBD2. Germline V gives CDR1 SGHTA, CDR2 FQGNSA. V gave up 0 bases and J gave up 3 bases; unmatched junction bases: 14. This CDR3 region has 18 residues. The DNA of the CDR3 is TGTGCCAGCAGCTTAGCTACTACAGCGGGAAACACCTACTACGAGCAGTACTTC. It is translated as CASSLATTAGNTYYEQYF.

This sequence joins TRBV27 and TRBJ1-6; perhaps TRBD1 as D (5 bases). The CDR3 contains 14 residues. V was clipped by 3 bases and J by 7 bases, with 10 bases between them. Germline V CDR1 and CDR2: MNHEY, SMNVEV (reference sequence). In nucleotides, the CDR3 is TGTGCCAGCAGTTTTCTGGCAGGGAATTCACCCCTCCACTTT. This encodes CASSFLAGNSPLHF.

This chain uses TRBV19 with TRBJ1-5; D unclear. This CDR3 spans 13 amino acids. Germline values: CDR1 LNHDA, CDR2 SQIVND (reference sequence). The V gene lost 4 bases and the J gene lost 7 bases, with 11 bases spanning the gap. This CDR3 is CASSTRLWQPQHF. The CDR3 DNA follows: TGTGCCAGTAGTACACGGTTGTGGCAGCCCCAGCATTTT.

The chain joins TRBV10-3 to TRBJ1-5; D is perhaps TRBD1 (6 bases). Germline CDR1 and CDR2: ENHRY and SYGVKD. Deletions cut 3 bases from V and 10 bases from J, with 13 bases between. The CDR3 consists of 13 residues. Here the CDR3 DNA reads TGTGCCATCAGTGATCAGGGGCCGGGACCCCAGCATTTT. It codes for CAISDQGPGPQHF.

The rearrangement joins TRBV7-2 to TRBJ2-7; 7 nucleotides match TRBD1. V trimming: 5 bases; J trimming: 7 bases; junction bases outside the gene matches: 20. The CDR3 contains 17 residues. Germline V gene sequence: CDR1 SGHTA, CDR2 FQGNSA. The CDR3 sequence is CASSQHQGQLKHREQYF. The CDR3 bases are TGTGCCAGCAGCCAACATCAGGGACAGCTGAAGCATCGGGAGCAGTACTTC.

About this clone: The junction differs from germline at one of its ends, possibly a read error. The chain employs TRBV7-9 and TRBJ1-5; 10 nucleotides line up with TRBD1. Germline V gene data show CDR1 as SEHNR and CDR2 as FQNEAQ (reference sequence). The CDR3 runs 14 residues. The CDR3 nucleotides read TGTTCCAGCGGACTACCGGGACAGGGGTTGCCCCAGCATTTT. This encodes CSSGLPGQGLPQHF.

This clone was seen only once. This CDR3 is CASSPGQGRNTIYF. CDR3 coding DNA: TGTGCCAGCAGCCCGGGACAGGGCCGAAACACCATATATTTT. The rearrangement joins TRBV5-8 to TRBJ1-3; 9 bases line up with TRBD1. J was trimmed by 5 bases and V by 4 bases; bases with no gene match: 4. CDR1 SGHTS and CDR2 YDEGEE come from the germline V gene. The CDR3 loop spans 14 amino acids. Full variable domain (outside the CDR3, taken from reference TRBV5-8 and TRBJ1-3): EAGVTQSPTHLIKTRGQQATLRCSPISGHTSVYWYQQALGLGLQFLLWYDEGEERNRGNFPPRFSGRQFPNYSSELNVNALELEDSALYLCASSPGQGRNTIYFGEGSWLTVV.

The rearrangement uses TRBV7-9 and TRBJ2-7, with 8 bases that match TRBD2. The CDR3 covers 14 residues. Germline-derived CDR1 and CDR2 are SEHNR and FQNEAQ (reference sequence). V dropped 8 bases and J dropped 2; count of bases not matched to a gene: 8. The CDR3 nucleotides read TGTGCCAGCGATGGGGGCGGGAGGACCTACGAGCAGTACTTC. It translates to CASDGGGRTYEQYF.

The DNA of the CDR3 is TGTGCCAGCAGCGTGGGATCAGGGGCCCAGCCCCAGCATTTT. Translating it yields CASSVGSGAQPQHF. J is TRBJ1-5 and V is TRBV9, with a possible D match to TRBD1 (6 bases). CDR3 size: 14 residues. V lost 2 bases, J lost 7 bases, and 13 bases lay in between. CDR1 and CDR2 from the germline V gene are SGDLS and YYNGEE.

This sequence joins TRBV6-5 and TRBJ1-5; D possibly corresponds to TRBD1 (5 bases). The CDR3 contains 15 residues. Germline loops: CDR1 MNHEY, CDR2 SVGAGI. V was pared by 5 bases and J by 5 bases, with 16 bases between. The CDR3 DNA follows: TGTGCCAGCAGTCCCGAAAGGGGAACGGATCAGCCCCAGCATTTT. Protein: CASSPERGTDQPQHF.

The CDR3 sequence: CASSPPGSSYNSPLHF. CDR3 DNA: TGTGCCAGCAGCCCTCCAGGAAGCTCCTATAATTCACCCCTCCACTTT. The rearrangement joins TRBV27 to TRBJ1-6; unclear D gene. The V end lost 6 bases, the J end lost 0 bases, and 12 bases lay between the germline ends. The CDR3 runs to 16 residues. The germline V gene encodes CDR1 MNHEY and CDR2 SMNVEV (reference sequence).

The chain recombines TRBV19 with TRBJ2-5; D call uncertain. Trimming pared 0 bases from V and 2 bases from J, leaving 7 bases between. Germline CDR1 reads LNHDA; CDR2 reads SQIVND (reference sequence). The CDR3 sequence is 14 residues long. CDR3 residues: CASSIERRQETQYF. The CDR3 DNA reads TGTGCCAGTAGTATAGAAAGGCGGCAAGAGACCCAGTACTTC.

The chain couples TRBV14 to TRBJ2-2, with D perhaps matching TRBD2 (7 bases). Germline-derived CDR1 and CDR2 are SGHDN and FVKESK. This CDR3 is 19 amino acids long. V was cut by 0 bases and J by 1 base, with 18 bases left in between. The CDR3 reads CASSQEGGRTLRNTGELFF. DNA of the CDR3: TGTGCCAGCAGCCAAGAGGGGGGGCGCACGCTTAGGAACACCGGGGAGCTGTTTTTT.

The chain carries TRBV5-1 and TRBJ2-7; 7 bases fit TRBD1. V trimming: 4 bases; J trimming: 5 bases; junction bases outside the gene matches: 12. CDR3 length equals 15 residues. Germline assignment: CDR1 SGHRS and CDR2 YFSETQ. CDR3 bases: TGCGCCAGCAGCCTCCGACAGGGAAAGGCCCACGAGCAGTACTTC. Translated, it gives CASSLRQGKAHEQYF. The whole variable domain, remainder taken from reference TRBV5-1 and TRBJ2-7, is KAGVTQTPRYLIKTRGQQVTLSCSPISGHRSVSWYQQTPGQGLQFLFEYFSETQRNKGNFPGRFSGRQFSNSRSEMNVSTLELGDSALYLCASSLRQGKAHEQYFGPGTRLTVT.

Here the CDR3 reads CASSLGGGYNQPQHF. The CDR3 bases are TGTGCCAGCAGCTTAGGAGGGGGCTACAATCAGCCCCAGCATTTT. The chain has TRBV7-2 and TRBJ1-5; 7 bases line up with TRBD1. J was trimmed by 3 bases and V by 1 base; bases with no gene match: 3. Germline CDR1 reads SGHTA; CDR2 reads FQGNSA. This CDR3 has 15 amino acids.

The chain recombines TRBV7-8 with TRBJ2-7, with D possibly TRBD2 on 5 matching bases. Trimming took off 1 base at V and 2 bases at J, with 12 bases between the two ends. The CDR3 covers 15 residues. Germline CDR1 is SGHVS and CDR2 is FQNEAQ. Written as DNA, the CDR3 is TGTGCCAGCAGCTTAGGGCCCCGGGAACCCTACGAGCAGTACTTC. Translating gives CASSLGPREPYEQYF.

The CDR3 region is CASSLSWGDTEAFF. Written as DNA, the CDR3 is TGTGCCAGCAGCTTAAGTTGGGGGGACACTGAAGCTTTCTTT. The J gene is TRBJ1-1, the V gene TRBV7-8; D might be TRBD1 (5 bases). This CDR3 region has 14 residues. V dropped 2 bases and J dropped 3 bases, with 10 bases sitting between them. Per germline, CDR1 SGHVS and CDR2 FQNEAQ.

This clone appeared a single time. The V gene is TRBV30, the J gene TRBJ1-1; no clear D. Germline loops: CDR1 GTSNPN, CDR2 SVGIG (reference sequence). V was trimmed by 2 bases and J by 4 bases, leaving 11 bases between them. This CDR3 has 13 amino acids. This CDR3 reads CAWSYGRGTEAFF. The CDR3 DNA follows: TGTGCCTGGAGTTATGGTCGGGGCACTGAAGCTTTCTTT.

The chain links TRBV10-3 to TRBJ2-2; 12 bases fit TRBD2. CDR1 ENHRY and CDR2 SYGVKD come from the germline V gene. Trimming took 11 bases from V and 3 from J; bases not matched to a gene: 10. There are 16 residues in the CDR3. CDR3 DNA: TGTGCCCTCTCATCGACTAGCGGGGGATACACCGGGGAGCTGTTTTTT. It translates to CALSSTSGGYTGELFF.

The rearrangement uses TRBV11-2 and TRBJ2-3, with a tentative D call TRBD2 (5 bases). Between the trimmed V and J ends, which lost 5 bases and 6 bases, there was a span of 9 bases. Germline V gene data show CDR1 as SGHAT and CDR2 as FQNNGV. The CDR3 covers 12 residues. The CDR3 DNA follows: TGTGCCAGCAGCCCGCAGCGGGATACGCAGTATTTT. Its protein is CASSPQRDTQYF. Using reference TRBV11-2 and TRBJ2-3 for the parts outside the CDR3, the full variable domain is EAGVAQSPRYKIIEKRQSVAFWCNPISGHATLYWYQQILGQGPKLLIQFQNNGVVDDSQLPKDRFSAERLKGVDSTLKIQPAKLEDSAVYLCASSPQRDTQYFGPGTRLTVL.

The gene calls are TRBV7-2 and TRBJ2-5; D is possibly TRBD2 (5 bases). The CDR3 sequence is 17 residues long. V dropped 1 base and J dropped 5 bases, with 20 bases sitting between them. Germline CDR1 and CDR2: SGHTA and FQGNSA. CDR3 nucleotides: TGTGCCAGCAGCTTAGGCGCCATAATACGAGGCGGGGAGACCCAGTACTTC. Protein: CASSLGAIIRGGETQYF.

This chain links TRBV10-3 with TRBJ2-7; 7 nucleotides agree with TRBD1. This CDR3 has 14 amino acids. V gave up 2 bases and J gave up 5 bases; unmatched junction bases: 6. Germline values: CDR1 ENHRY, CDR2 SYGVKD. Written as DNA, the CDR3 is TGTGCCATCAGTGAGAACAGGGGACGGGACGAGCAGTACTTC. Translation gives CAISENRGRDEQYF.

This clone was detected a few times. The V gene is TRBV7-8, the J gene TRBJ2-5, with D perhaps matching TRBD2 (6 bases). Germline assignment: CDR1 SGHVS and CDR2 FQNEAQ. This CDR3 contains 13 residues. V lost 7 bases to trimming and J lost 1 base, with 10 bases between them. CDR3 loop: CASTARGQETQYF. CDR3 nucleotide sequence: TGTGCCAGCACGGCGCGGGGCCAAGAGACCCAGTACTTC.

This rearrangement joins TRBV18 to TRBJ2-1; D ambiguous. The V gene lost 6 bases and the J gene lost 0 bases, with 3 bases spanning the gap. The CDR3 loop spans 12 amino acids. CDR1 is KGHSH, CDR2 LQKENI, per germline. CDR3 sequence: CASSLSYNEQFF. The CDR3 DNA follows: TGTGCCAGCTCCCTCTCCTACAATGAGCAGTTCTTC.

This chain joins TRBV28 and TRBJ2-7; TRBD1 is a possible D gene (5 bases). Germline V gives CDR1 MDHEN, CDR2 SYDVKM. This CDR3 is 13 amino acids long. Trimming shortened V by 4 bases and J by 3 bases, and 10 bases separated the two germline ends. The CDR3, as DNA: TGTGCCAGCAGTTCAAGACAGATCTACGAGCAGTACTTC. It is translated as CASSSRQIYEQYF.